Presented here are 29 T cell receptor beta chains from one specimen sequenced in a study of graft-versus-host responses after intestinal transplantation. Their antigens remain unidentified. The protocol was immunoSEQ multiplex PCR, while the TCRdb copy is restricted to in-frame clones and leaves out a portion. The table has about 71,000 clones, 90% seen once; the top ten hold roughly 1.3%. The starting material was unstimulated CD8+ T cells sorted from spleen or lymph node cells, obtained before intestinal transplant. The receptors shown here come from a human donor who received an intestinal transplant.

The rearrangement links TRBV7-9 to TRBJ1-1, with D possibly TRBD1 on 5 matching bases. From germline, CDR1 is SEHNR and CDR2 FQNEAQ (reference sequence). The CDR3 is made up of 13 amino acids. V lost 4 bases to trimming and J lost 5 bases, with 11 bases between them. CDR3 loop: CASSYPGWTEAFF. DNA for the CDR3: TGTGCCAGCAGCTACCCAGGGTGGACTGAAGCTTTCTTT.

This rearrangement joins TRBV12-2 to TRBJ2-7; the DNA was not compared with TRBD2, the D call given in the table. TRBV12-2 is recorded as a pseudogene. This CDR3 comprises 15 residues. The CDR3 coding sequence is TGTGCAAGTCCCCCGACCGGGACTAGCGGGGTCGAGCAGTACTTC. It translates to CASPPTGTSGVEQYF.

V is TRBV15 and J is TRBJ1-6, with TRBD1 as a possible D gene (5 bases). Germline CDR1 is LNHNV and CDR2 is YYDKDF (reference sequence). V dropped 6 bases and J dropped 1 base, with 10 bases sitting between them. The CDR3 covers 15 residues. CDR3 protein: CATSAQGSYNSPLHF. The CDR3 bases are TGTGCCACCAGTGCTCAGGGATCCTATAATTCACCCCTCCACTTT.

The CDR3 reads CASSLGAGADTQYF. The CDR3, as DNA: TGCGCCAGCAGCCTTGGCGCGGGTGCAGATACGCAGTATTTT. The V and J genes are TRBV4-1 and TRBJ2-3; maybe TRBD2 (5 bases). There are 14 residues in the CDR3. Between the trimmed V and J ends, which lost 4 bases and 4 bases, there was a span of 12 bases. CDR1 is MGHRA and CDR2 is YSYEKL in the germline V gene.

A single count supports this clone. The chain is built from TRBV7-2 and TRBJ1-5, with 8 bases fitting TRBD1. J was trimmed by 7 bases and V by 5 bases; bases with no gene match: 13. CDR1 and CDR2 (germline): SGHTA, FQGNSA. This CDR3 has 16 amino acids. CDR3 in amino acids: CASSNQGAQYYQPQHF. The CDR3 DNA follows: TGTGCCAGCAGCAACCAGGGGGCGCAGTATTACCAGCCCCAGCATTTT. Full variable domain (missing parts from reference TRBV7-2 and TRBJ1-5): GAGVSQSPSNKVTEKGKDVELRCDPISGHTALYWYRQSLGQGLEFLIYFQGNSAPDKSGLPSDRFSAERTGGSVSTLTIQRTQQEDSAVYLCASSNQGAQYYQPQHFGDGTRLSIL.

The CDR3 loop reads CASSISWLSTDTQYF. The CDR3 DNA reads as TGTGCCAGTAGTATTTCTTGGCTTAGCACAGATACGCAGTATTTT. The chain is built from TRBV19 and TRBJ2-3; the D is unclear. The V end was cut by 3 bases, the J end by 0 bases, with 10 bases between. In germline, CDR1 is LNHDA, CDR2 SQIVND (reference sequence). The CDR3 length is 15 residues.

The rearrangement uses TRBV6-1 and TRBJ2-1; 12 bases match TRBD2. The CDR3 has 19 amino acids. Germline V gene data show CDR1 as MNHNS and CDR2 as SASEGT. V lost 3 bases to trimming and J lost 4 bases; unmatched junction nucleotides: 13. CDR3 region: CASSENWASGGARYNEQFF. The CDR3 DNA reads TGTGCCAGCAGTGAGAATTGGGCTAGCGGGGGGGCCCGGTACAATGAGCAGTTCTTC.

A few counts support this clone. This chain joins TRBV5-1 and TRBJ2-1; 9 nucleotides line up with TRBD2. The CDR3 length is 16 residues. After removal of 4 bases from V and 3 bases from J, the junction contained 8 bases not matched to a gene. Germline V gene data show CDR1 as SGHRS and CDR2 as YFSETQ. The CDR3 region has the DNA TGCGCCAGCAGCCGCAACCCTAGCGGGGTCTACAATGAGCAGTTCTTC. It translates to CASSRNPSGVYNEQFF.

This chain joins TRBV9 and TRBJ1-1; D gene uncertain. V lost 4 bases, J lost 8 bases, and 9 bases lay in between. This CDR3 has 11 amino acids. Germline V CDR1 and CDR2: SGDLS, YYNGEE. CDR3 loop: CASSPAVEAFF. The CDR3 DNA sequence: TGTGCCAGCAGCCCCGCAGTAGAAGCTTTCTTT.

The rearrangement joins TRBV5-5 to TRBJ1-6; 7 bases align to TRBD1. This CDR3 region has 16 residues. The ends lost 4 bases at V and 5 bases at J; junction bases unmatched: 9. From germline, CDR1 is SGHKS and CDR2 YYEKEE (reference sequence). The CDR3 loop reads CASSPGTDLDNSPLHF. The CDR3 DNA sequence: TGTGCCAGCAGCCCGGGGACAGACCTAGATAATTCACCCCTCCACTTT.

This chain joins TRBV7-9 and TRBJ2-5, with a possible D match to TRBD1 (6 bases). Between the trimmed V and J ends, which lost 5 bases and 0 bases, there was a span of 10 bases. Germline loops: CDR1 SEHNR, CDR2 FQNEAQ (reference sequence). CDR3 length: 14 residues. CDR3 in DNA: TGTGCCAGCAGCGGCCGGGACAACCAAGAGACCCAGTACTTC. This translates into CASSGRDNQETQYF.

This chain joins TRBV5-1 and TRBJ2-1, with TRBD2 identical over 11 bases. Trimming removed 0 bases from V and 7 bases from J; junction bases left unmatched: 3. The CDR3 covers 15 residues. The germline gives CDR1 SGHRS, CDR2 YFSETQ. CDR3 sequence reads: CASSLVTSGGNEQFF. CDR3 nucleotide sequence: TGCGCCAGCAGCTTGGTTACTAGCGGGGGTAATGAGCAGTTCTTC. The whole variable domain, remainder taken from reference TRBV5-1 and TRBJ2-1, is KAGVTQTPRYLIKTRGQQVTLSCSPISGHRSVSWYQQTPGQGLQFLFEYFSETQRNKGNFPGRFSGRQFSNSRSEMNVSTLELGDSALYLCASSLVTSGGNEQFFGPGTRLTVL.

This chain connects TRBV9 to TRBJ2-7, with 9 bases aligning to TRBD1. The germline CDR1 and CDR2 sequences are SGDLS and YYNGEE. The CDR3 totals 14 residues. V shed 0 bases and J 4 bases; nucleotides not matched to a gene: 2. CDR3 bases: TGTGCCAGCAGCGTAGGACAGGGGGAGTACGAGCAGTACTTC. It specifies CASSVGQGEYEQYF.

The chain is built from TRBV13 and TRBJ1-2; D unclear. The germline V gene has CDR1 PRHDT and CDR2 FYEKMQ (reference sequence). V lost 4 bases to trimming and J lost 6 bases, with 9 bases between them. This CDR3 has 12 amino acids. The CDR3 DNA sequence: TGTGCCAGCAGCTCAGCGTCTCATGGCTACACCTTC. Translated, it gives CASSSASHGYTF.

The chain combines TRBV10-2 with TRBJ1-2; D gene uncertain. CDR3 length: 13 residues. With 2 bases removed from V and 6 bases from J, the gap between germline ends came to 10 bases. The V gene's germline CDR1 is WSHSY and CDR2 SAAADI. In DNA, the CDR3 is TGCGCCAGCAGTGAGGGCCCCCCGAATGGCTACACCTTC. This translates into CASSEGPPNGYTF.

The CDR3 loop is CASSMSLAGGPYEQYF. Here the CDR3 DNA reads TGTGCCAGTAGTATGTCGTTAGCGGGGGGCCCCTACGAGCAGTACTTC. J is TRBJ2-7 and V is TRBV19; TRBD2 agrees at 10 bases. V was clipped by 3 bases and J by 2 bases; unmatched bases: 7. CDR3 length: 16 amino acids. Germline CDR1 reads LNHDA; CDR2 reads SQIVND (reference sequence).

This clone has a single count. The chain joins TRBV2 to TRBJ2-1; 9 nucleotides align to TRBD1. The V gene end was trimmed by 6 bases and the J gene end by 8 bases; junction bases not matched to a gene: 17. The V gene's germline CDR1 is SNHLY and CDR2 FYNNEI. The CDR3 consists of 17 residues. CDR3 sequence (DNA): TGTGCCAGCAGCGATCCCGGGACAGGGAGGCGGTGGGATGAGCAGTTCTTC. It specifies CASSDPGTGRRWDEQFF.

This sequence joins TRBV2 and TRBJ2-1; 9 bases match TRBD2. CDR3 length: 15 residues. The germline CDR1 and CDR2 sequences are SNHLY and FYNNEI. Trimming took 3 bases from V and 5 from J; bases not matched to a gene: 5. CDR3 residues: CASSDPAGGHNEQFF. The CDR3 DNA reads TGTGCCAGCAGTGACCCAGCGGGGGGCCACAATGAGCAGTTCTTC.

This rearrangement joins TRBV6-1 to TRBJ2-7, with D possibly being TRBD2 (5 bases). The ends were cut back, 2 bases at V and 4 bases at J, with 9 bases in the middle. The CDR3 extends over 13 amino acids. Looked up from germline, CDR1 is MNHNS and CDR2 is SASEGT. CDR3 loop: CASSEWERYEQYF. The CDR3 DNA reads TGTGCCAGCAGTGAATGGGAGCGATACGAGCAGTACTTC.

The chain has TRBV2 and TRBJ2-7; D might be TRBD1 (6 bases). Deletions cut 6 bases from V and 0 bases from J, with 18 bases between. Germline CDR1 reads SNHLY; CDR2 reads FYNNEI. The CDR3 runs 16 residues. The CDR3 loop reads CASRDQGRAYSYEQYF. DNA of the CDR3: TGTGCCAGCAGGGACCAGGGGCGGGCTTACTCCTACGAGCAGTACTTC. The full variable domain, rest sourced from reference TRBV2 and TRBJ2-7, is EPEVTQTPSHQVTQMGQEVILRCVPISNHLYFYWYRQILGQKVEFLVSFYNNEISEKSEIFDDQFSVERPDGSNFTLKIRSTKLEDSAMYFCASRDQGRAYSYEQYFGPGTRLTVT.

The chain couples TRBV11-2 to TRBJ2-7, with D unresolved. Germline CDR1 SGHAT, CDR2 FQNNGV. The CDR3 is 12 residues long. Trimming took off 1 base at V and 3 bases at J, with 4 bases between the two ends. CDR3 bases: TGTGCCAGCAGCTTAGCCAGCTACGAGCAGTACTTC. Protein: CASSLASYEQYF.

V is TRBV13 and J is TRBJ2-7, with 8 positions matching TRBD1. The CDR3 loop spans 14 amino acids. The germline gives CDR1 PRHDT, CDR2 FYEKMQ (reference sequence). The V segment lost 5 bases and the J segment 4 bases; nucleotides outside the gene matches: 7. For the CDR3, the DNA is TGTGCCAGCAGCCCCGGACAGGGTGCGTACGAGCAGTACTTC. Its translation is CASSPGQGAYEQYF.

The genes are TRBV11-2 and TRBJ2-1; 8 nucleotides align to TRBD2. CDR1 and CDR2 (germline): SGHAT, FQNNGV. The CDR3 is 15 amino acids. Germline trimming cut 3 bases from V and 8 bases from J; bases unmatched to any gene: 9. This CDR3 reads CASSFSRGGLYEQFF. For the CDR3, the DNA is TGTGCCAGCAGCTTTTCCCGGGGGGGCCTGTATGAGCAGTTCTTC.

The chain uses TRBV20-1 and TRBJ2-2; D not resolved. There are 11 residues in the CDR3. In germline, CDR1 is DFQATT, CDR2 SNEGSKA (reference sequence). Trimming removed 5 bases from V and 6 bases from J, with 7 bases in between. DNA for the CDR3: TGCAGTGCTCGTGTGTCCGGGGAGCTGTTTTTT. This translates into CSARVSGELFF.

This rearrangement joins TRBV6-5 to TRBJ2-1, with 7 bases aligning to TRBD2. Per the germline V gene, CDR1 is MNHEY and CDR2 is SVGAGI. This CDR3 has 11 residues. After removal of 7 bases from V and 10 bases from J, the junction contained 4 bases not matched to a gene. The chain's CDR3 is CASTSGLEQFF. CDR3 DNA sequence: TGTGCCAGCACCTCGGGACTAGAGCAGTTCTTC.

A few counts support this clone. V is TRBV27 and J is TRBJ1-1; 8 bases agree with TRBD1. From germline, CDR1 is MNHEY and CDR2 SMNVEV (reference sequence). The V gene end was trimmed by 5 bases and the J gene end by 9 bases; junction bases not matched to a gene: 8. The CDR3 length is 13 residues. The CDR3 DNA sequence: TGTGCCAGCAGTCCAGGGGGCCTCCCGAAAGCTTTCTTT. This encodes CASSPGGLPKAFF.

The chain employs TRBV7-9 and TRBJ1-1; D call uncertain. The CDR3 runs 12 residues. Trimming took 3 bases from V and 1 from J, leaving 3 bases between them. Germline V gene sequence: CDR1 SEHNR, CDR2 FQNEAQ (reference sequence). In DNA form, the CDR3 reads TGTGCCAGCAGCTTCGGGAACACTGAAGCTTTCTTT. This translates into CASSFGNTEAFF. The whole variable domain, filled in from reference TRBV7-9 and TRBJ1-1, reads DTGVSQNPRHKITKRGQNVTFRCDPISEHNRLYWYRQTLGQGPEFLTYFQNEAQLEKSRLLSDRFSAERPKGSFSTLEIQRTEQGDSAMYLCASSFGNTEAFFGQGTRLTVV.

A few counts support this clone. The chain links TRBV19 to TRBJ2-5, with D maybe TRBD2 (5 bases). V lost 3 bases to trimming and J lost 1 base, with 15 bases between them. Germline-derived CDR1 and CDR2 are LNHDA and SQIVND (reference sequence). The CDR3 extends over 16 amino acids. CDR3 sequence reads: CASSIVSVGGQETQYF. The CDR3, as DNA: TGTGCCAGTAGTATTGTTAGCGTGGGTGGCCAAGAGACCCAGTACTTC.

This chain joins TRBV9 and TRBJ2-3; TRBD2 aligns across 10 bases. The CDR3 is made up of 16 amino acids. The V gene end was trimmed by 2 bases and the J gene end by 2 bases; junction bases not matched to a gene: 5. The germline V gene has CDR1 SGDLS and CDR2 YYNGEE. CDR3 residues: CASSVASGGPTDTQYF. The DNA of the CDR3 is TGTGCCAGCAGCGTTGCTAGCGGGGGCCCCACAGATACGCAGTATTTT.